The rows below give T cell receptor beta chains drawn from one sample of a study of T cells in Graves' hyperthyroidism and ophthalmopathy. TCRdb passed the multiplex PCR reads through MiXCR, listing each CDR3 protein once. Among 600,000 or so distinct CDR3 sequences, roughly 46% were seen once, and the ten largest hold roughly 8.2%. Sequenced: peripheral blood or thyroid tissue (not recorded which). Receptor source: a woman between 18 and 29 years old with Graves' hyperthyroidism. The CDR3 runs from the conserved cysteine through the conserved F or W. The D gene is left open where the match is weak. For some rows the clone size is stated as once, few or many, or as a class when expanded; others skip it.

size: -; V: TRBV7-2; J: TRBJ2-7; D: -; length: 14; CDR3: CASSPLVSPYEQYF; DNA: TGTGCCAGCAGTCCTCTAGTTAGTCCCTACGAGCAGTACTTC
size: few; V: TRBV6-6; J: TRBJ1-2; D: TRBD1; length: 15; CDR3: CASSEAGGGGGGYTF; DNA: TGTGCCAGCAGTGAAGCTGGAGGGGGCGGTGGTGGCTACACCTTC
size: -; V: TRBV7-2; J: TRBJ2-3; D: -; length: 15; CDR3: CASSFGGSSTDTQYF; DNA: TGTGCCAGCAGCTTCGGGGGATCTAGCACAGATACGCAGTATTTT
size: -; V: TRBV20-1; J: TRBJ1-5; D: TRBD1; length: 15; CDR3: CSARDPRGRDQPRHF; DNA: TGCAGTGCTAGAGACCCCAGGGGGCGCGATCAGCCCCGGCATTTT
size: few; V: TRBV25-1; J: TRBJ2-3; D: TRBD1; length: 17; CDR3: CASSGYRDRASTDTQYF; DNA: TGTGCCAGCAGTGGCTACCGGGACAGGGCTAGCACAGATACGCAGTATTTT
size: -; V: TRBV20-1; J: TRBJ2-7; D: TRBD2; length: 18; CDR3: CSARAPGLAGDQSYEQYF; DNA: TGCAGTGCTAGAGCCCCGGGTCTAGCGGGGGACCAATCCTACGAGCAGTACTTC
size: few; V: TRBV7-9; J: TRBJ1-4; D: TRBD1; length: 16; CDR3: CASSLPDRVTNEKLFF; DNA: TGTGCCAGCAGTTTACCCGACAGGGTCACTAATGAAAAACTGTTTTTT
size: many; V: TRBV29-1; J: TRBJ1-2; D: -; length: 13; CDR3: CSVEGGLLGGYTF; DNA: TGCAGCGTAGAGGGAGGGCTTCTCGGGGGCTACACCTTC
size: -; V: TRBV7-2; J: TRBJ2-7; D: TRBD2; length: 16; CDR3: CASSQDGVAGDYEQYF; DNA: TGCGCCAGCAGCCAAGACGGAGTAGCGGGAGATTACGAGCAGTACTTC
size: -; V: TRBV7-8; J: TRBJ1-5; D: -; length: 14; CDR3: CASSQDLGRGPQHF; DNA: TGCGCCAGCAGCCAAGATCTAGGGAGGGGTCCCCAGCATTTT
size: -; V: TRBV20-1; J: TRBJ1-5; D: -; length: 17; CDR3: CSARGGWRSGTNQPQHF; DNA: TGCAGTGCTAGAGGCGGGTGGAGGTCGGGGACCAATCAGCCCCAGCATTTT
size: -; V: TRBV7-9; J: TRBJ2-7; D: -; length: 14; CDR3: CASSLTPTDNGQYF; DNA: TGTGCCAGCAGCTTGACTCCGACTGACAACGGGCAGTACTTC
size: -; V: TRBV7-9; J: TRBJ2-7; D: TRBD1; length: 15; CDR3: CASSLKGQGRYEQYF; DNA: TGTGCCAGCAGCCTGAAAGGACAGGGAAGGTACGAGCAGTACTTC
size: -; V: TRBV7-3; J: TRBJ2-7; D: TRBD1; length: 15; CDR3: CASSFLPGQGDEQYF; DNA: TGTGCCAGCAGCTTCCTACCGGGACAGGGTGATGAGCAGTACTTC
size: many; V: TRBV14; J: TRBJ1-2; D: TRBD1; length: 13; CDR3: CASSSDRGDGYTF; DNA: TGTGCCAGCAGCTCGGACAGGGGCGACGGCTACACCTTC
size: once; V: TRBV2; J: TRBJ1-4; D: -; length: 14; CDR3: CASRDGGSGEKLFF; DNA: TGTGCCAGCAGAGATGGGGGATCGGGTGAAAAACTGTTTTTT
size: -; V: TRBV6-5; J: TRBJ2-5; D: -; length: 13; CDR3: CAISSYFQETQYF; DNA: TGTGCCATCAGTTCTTACTTCCAAGAGACCCAGTACTTC
size: few; V: TRBV19; J: TRBJ1-5; D: -; length: 15; CDR3: CASSLNRFGNQPQHF; DNA: TGTGCCAGTAGTCTCAACAGGTTCGGCAATCAGCCCCAGCATTTT
size: many; V: TRBV29-1; J: TRBJ1-4; D: -; length: 12; CDR3: CSGLGRLEKLFF; DNA: TGCAGCGGTCTGGGACGTTTGGAAAAACTGTTTTTT
size: few; V: TRBV7-2; J: TRBJ2-7; D: -; length: 15; CDR3: CASSLGDHSSYEQYF; DNA: TGTGCCAGCAGCTTAGGCGACCATTCCTCCTACGAGCAGTACTTC
size: -; V: TRBV29-1; J: TRBJ2-7; D: TRBD2; length: 13; CDR3: CSLGTSGAYEQYF; DNA: TGCAGCCTCGGGACTAGCGGGGCCTACGAGCAGTACTTC
size: -; V: TRBV7-3; J: TRBJ2-5; D: TRBD1; length: 16; CDR3: CASSHRDRGGRETQYF; DNA: TGCGCCAGCAGCCACCGGGACAGGGGAGGTCGAGAGACCCAGTACTTC
size: many; V: TRBV24-1; J: TRBJ1-5; D: TRBD1; length: 15; CDR3: CATSDFGTGDQPQHF; DNA: TGTGCCACCAGTGATTTTGGGACAGGGGATCAGCCCCAGCATTTT
size: few; V: TRBV29-1; J: TRBJ2-7; D: TRBD1; length: 14; CDR3: CSATFGTAPYEQYF; DNA: TGCAGCGCCACCTTTGGGACAGCCCCCTACGAGCAGTACTTC
size: -; V: TRBV10-3; J: TRBJ1-6; D: TRBD1; length: 15; CDR3: CASTLTGQGASPLHF; DNA: TGTGCCAGCACCCTAACTGGACAGGGGGCTTCACCCCTCCACTTT
size: -; V: TRBV25-1; J: TRBJ1-1; D: -; length: 13; CDR3: CAGTGRGNTEAFF; DNA: TGTGCTGGAACAGGGCGCGGTAACACTGAAGCTTTCTTT
size: few; V: TRBV2; J: TRBJ2-7; D: -; length: 11; CDR3: CASSDTGEEYF; DNA: TGTGCCAGCAGTGATACAGGGGAGGAGTACTTC
size: few; V: TRBV4-1; J: TRBJ1-5; D: -; length: 15; CDR3: CASSQDIQLNQPQHF; DNA: TGCGCCAGCAGCCAAGATATTCAGCTCAATCAGCCCCAGCATTTT
size: -; V: TRBV15; J: TRBJ2-5; D: TRBD2; length: 14; CDR3: CATSRDGREETQYF; DNA: TGTGCCACCAGCAGAGATGGGAGGGAAGAGACCCAGTACTTC
size: many; V: TRBV20-1; J: TRBJ2-7; D: -; length: 12; CDR3: CSASGGAHEQYF; DNA: TGCAGTGCCAGCGGAGGGGCCCACGAGCAGTACTTC
size: once; V: TRBV2; J: TRBJ2-7; D: -; length: 16; CDR3: CASSQAGRQSSYEQYF; DNA: TGTGCCAGCAGCCAGGCTGGACGCCAGAGCTCCTACGAGCAGTACTTC
size: few; V: TRBV7-9; J: TRBJ2-7; D: TRBD2; length: 17; CDR3: CASSLDGREHLTPEQYF; DNA: TGTGCCAGCAGCTTGGATGGGCGGGAGCATTTAACCCCCGAGCAGTACTTC
size: many; V: TRBV7-2; J: TRBJ1-4; D: TRBD1; length: 14; CDR3: CASSLLGQNEKLFF; DNA: TGTGCCAGCAGCTTGTTGGGACAGAATGAAAAACTGTTTTTT
size: -; V: TRBV29-1; J: TRBJ2-3; D: TRBD2; length: 17; CDR3: CSVESPEGLGDSDTQYF; DNA: TGCAGCGTTGAATCCCCGGAGGGACTAGGGGATTCAGATACGCAGTATTTT
size: -; V: TRBV2; J: TRBJ1-4; D: -; length: 14; CDR3: CASSGDSTNEKLFF; DNA: TGTGCCAGCAGTGGGGACTCAACTAATGAAAAACTGTTTTTT
size: once; V: TRBV4-2; J: TRBJ2-5; D: TRBD1; length: 15; CDR3: CASSPEGRGPETQYF; DNA: TGTGCCAGCAGCCCGGAGGGCAGGGGGCCTGAGACCCAGTACTTC
size: -; V: TRBV10-3; J: TRBJ1-1; D: -; length: 17; CDR3: CASSYSWTCGGNTEAFF; DNA: TGTGCCAGCAGTTACTCGTGGACATGTGGAGGGAACACTGAAGCTTTCTTT
size: -; V: TRBV6-5; J: TRBJ2-7; D: TRBD1; length: 16; CDR3: CASRFTDRGPPYEQYF; DNA: TGTGCCAGCAGATTTACCGACAGGGGTCCTCCCTACGAGCAGTACTTC